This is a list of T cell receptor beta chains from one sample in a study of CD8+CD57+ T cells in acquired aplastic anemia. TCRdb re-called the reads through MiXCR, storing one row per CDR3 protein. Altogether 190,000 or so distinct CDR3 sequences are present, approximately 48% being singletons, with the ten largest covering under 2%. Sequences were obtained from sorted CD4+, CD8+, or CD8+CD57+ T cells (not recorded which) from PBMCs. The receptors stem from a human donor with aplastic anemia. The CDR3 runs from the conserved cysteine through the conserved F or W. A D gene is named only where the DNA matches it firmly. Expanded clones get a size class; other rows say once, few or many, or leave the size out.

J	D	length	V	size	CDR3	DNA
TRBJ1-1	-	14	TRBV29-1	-	CSVETASGFTEAFF	TGCAGCGTTGAGACAGCTTCGGGGTTCACTGAAGCTTTCTTT
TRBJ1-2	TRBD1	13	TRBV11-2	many	CASSLGQGSGYTF	TGTGCCAGCAGCTTAGGACAGGGGTCTGGCTACACCTTC
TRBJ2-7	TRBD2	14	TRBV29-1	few	CSVEVAGGNYEQYF	TGCAGCGTGGAAGTAGCGGGGGGGAACTACGAGCAGTACTTC
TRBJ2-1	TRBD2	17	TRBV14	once	CASSFGLAGGKGNEQFF	TGTGCCAGCAGCTTCGGACTAGCGGGAGGCAAGGGCAATGAGCAGTTCTTC
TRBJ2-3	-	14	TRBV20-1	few	CSARLRFGTDTQYF	TGCAGTGCTAGATTAAGGTTCGGGACAGATACGCAGTATTTT
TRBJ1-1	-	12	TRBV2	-	CASSLSRTEAFF	TGTGCCAGCAGTCTGAGTCGGACTGAAGCTTTCTTT
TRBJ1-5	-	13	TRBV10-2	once	CASTPGGNLPQHF	TGCGCCAGCACCCCTGGAGGGAATCTGCCCCAGCATTTT
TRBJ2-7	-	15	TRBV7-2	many	CASSPGPDPGYEQYF	TGTGCCAGCAGCCCAGGACCCGACCCTGGCTACGAGCAGTACTTC
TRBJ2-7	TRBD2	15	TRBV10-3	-	CAIRGTSGTSYEQYF	TGTGCCATCAGGGGGACTAGCGGGACCTCCTACGAGCAGTACTTC
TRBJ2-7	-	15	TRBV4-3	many	CASSQEGQRGGEQYF	TGCGCCAGCAGCCAAGAGGGACAGAGGGGGGGCGAGCAGTACTTC
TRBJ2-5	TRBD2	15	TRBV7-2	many	CASSLSGGGQETQYF	TGTGCCAGCAGCCTTAGCGGGGGTGGCCAAGAGACCCAGTACTTC
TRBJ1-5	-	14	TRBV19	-	CASSIVERNQPQHF	TGTGCCAGTAGTATAGTAGAGCGCAATCAGCCCCAGCATTTT
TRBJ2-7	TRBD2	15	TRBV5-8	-	CASSLRGGSYYEQYF	TGTGCCAGCAGCTTGAGGGGAGGGAGTTACTACGAGCAGTACTTC
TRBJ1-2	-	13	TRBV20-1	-	CSAGVTGNLGYTF	TGCAGTGCGGGAGTTACAGGGAACTTGGGCTACACCTTC
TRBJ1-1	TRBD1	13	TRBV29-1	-	CSVARQGAWVAFF	TGCAGCGTTGCGAGACAGGGGGCCTGGGTAGCTTTCTTT
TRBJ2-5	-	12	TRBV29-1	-	CSVQARGGTQYF	TGCAGCGTTCAGGCAAGGGGGGGGACCCAGTACTTC
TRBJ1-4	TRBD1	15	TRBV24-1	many	CATSDPGQGYEKLFF	TGTGCCACCAGTGATCCGGGACAGGGCTATGAAAAACTGTTTTTT
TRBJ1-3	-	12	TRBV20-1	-	CSASQGGNTIYF	TGCAGTGCTTCACAGGGAGGAAACACCATATATTTT
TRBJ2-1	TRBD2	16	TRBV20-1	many	CSAIPFSGSLYNEQFF	TGCAGTGCTATCCCTTTCAGCGGGAGCTTATACAATGAGCAGTTCTTC
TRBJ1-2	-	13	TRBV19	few	CASSTQAVHGYTF	TGTGCCAGTAGTACACAAGCTGTTCATGGCTACACCTTC
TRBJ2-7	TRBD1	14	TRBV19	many	CASSMGQGSLSQYF	TGTGCCAGTAGTATGGGACAGGGTTCTCTGTCGCAGTACTTC
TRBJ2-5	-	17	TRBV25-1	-	CASRQSGLAGYQETQYF	TGTGCCAGCAGACAAAGTGGACTCGCTGGGTATCAAGAGACCCAGTACTTC
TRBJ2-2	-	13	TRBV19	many	CASSIWDTGELFF	TGTGCCAGTAGTATTTGGGACACCGGGGAGCTGTTTTTT
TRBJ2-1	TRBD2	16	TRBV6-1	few	CASSGFRGGSYNEQFF	TGTGCCAGCAGTGGATTTCGGGGGGGTTCCTACAATGAGCAGTTCTTC
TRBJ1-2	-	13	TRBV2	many	CASSELAGLGYTF	TGTGCCAGCAGTGAATTAGCGGGGCTTGGCTACACCTTC
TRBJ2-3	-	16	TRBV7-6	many	CASSLGVYPSTDTQYF	TGTGCCAGCAGCTTAGGGGTCTATCCAAGCACAGATACGCAGTATTTT
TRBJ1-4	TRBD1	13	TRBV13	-	CASSLGTGGKLFF	TGTGCCAGCAGCTTAGGAACAGGGGGGAAACTGTTTTTT
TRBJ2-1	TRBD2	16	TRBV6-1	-	CASSEASSGALHEQFF	TGTGCCAGCAGTGAAGCGTCCAGCGGGGCCCTTCATGAGCAGTTCTTC
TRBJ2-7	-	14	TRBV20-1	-	CSATQALSNYEQYF	TGCAGTGCTACACAGGCCTTATCCAACTACGAGCAGTACTTC
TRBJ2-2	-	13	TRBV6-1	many	CASGLPNTGELFF	TGTGCCAGCGGACTACCAAACACCGGGGAGCTGTTTTTT
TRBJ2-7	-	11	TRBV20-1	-	CSATLVGEQYF	TGCAGTGCTACCCTAGTAGGCGAGCAGTACTTC
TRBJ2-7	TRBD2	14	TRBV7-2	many	CASSTSGTTYEQYF	TGTGCCAGCAGCACCTCCGGGACTACCTACGAGCAGTACTTC
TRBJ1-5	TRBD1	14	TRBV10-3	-	CAISEGTENQPQHF	TGTGCCATCAGTGAGGGGACAGAGAATCAGCCCCAGCATTTT
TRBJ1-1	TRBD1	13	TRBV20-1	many	CSASFDRAGEAFF	TGCAGTGCGTCATTTGACAGGGCGGGTGAAGCTTTCTTT
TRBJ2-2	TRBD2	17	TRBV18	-	CASSPPVAGADTGELFF	TGTGCCAGCTCACCACCGGTAGCGGGAGCGGACACCGGGGAGCTGTTTTTT
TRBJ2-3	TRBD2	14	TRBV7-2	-	CASSTSGARDTQYF	TGTGCCAGCAGCACTAGCGGGGCCCGAGATACGCAGTATTTT
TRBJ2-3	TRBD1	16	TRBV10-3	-	CAISEPGTGVTDTQYF	TGTGCCATCAGTGAGCCCGGGACAGGGGTTACAGATACGCAGTATTTT
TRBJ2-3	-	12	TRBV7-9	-	CASSATPGTQYF	TGTGCCAGCAGCGCGACCCCTGGCACGCAGTATTTT
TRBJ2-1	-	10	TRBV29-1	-	CSGGAPEQFF	TGCAGCGGCGGGGCTCCCGAGCAGTTCTTC
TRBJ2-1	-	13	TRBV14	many	CASSQGAVAEQFF	TGTGCCAGCAGCCAGGGGGCGGTTGCTGAGCAGTTCTTC
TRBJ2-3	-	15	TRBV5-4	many	CASSPPSRGEDTQYF	TGTGCCAGCAGCCCCCCCAGCAGGGGCGAGGATACGCAGTATTTT
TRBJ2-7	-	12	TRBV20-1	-	CSAADSSYEQYF	TGCAGTGCTGCGGACAGCTCCTACGAGCAGTACTTC
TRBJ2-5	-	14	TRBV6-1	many	CASSEGRGPQTQYF	TGTGCCAGCAGTGAAGGGCGGGGGCCACAGACCCAGTACTTC
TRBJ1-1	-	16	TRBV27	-	CASSLRKGSLFTEAFF	TGTGCCAGCAGTTTGAGAAAGGGGAGTCTTTTCACTGAAGCTTTCTTT
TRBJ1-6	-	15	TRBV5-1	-	CTSSSRSGEVSPLHF	TGCACCAGCAGCTCTCGGTCCGGGGAGGTGTCACCCCTCCACTTT
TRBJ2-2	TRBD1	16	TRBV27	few	CASRRGDRVVAGELFF	TGTGCCAGTCGCCGAGGGGACAGGGTCGTCGCCGGGGAGCTGTTTTTT
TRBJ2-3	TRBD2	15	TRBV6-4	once	CASSASGGDTDTQYF	TGTGCCAGCAGCGCTAGCGGGGGGGACACAGATACGCAGTATTTT
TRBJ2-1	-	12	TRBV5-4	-	CASSLWGNGQFF	TGTGCCAGCAGCTTATGGGGGAATGGGCAGTTCTTC
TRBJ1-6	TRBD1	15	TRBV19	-	CASSIGTGYNSPLHF	TGTGCCAGTAGTATAGGGACAGGGTATAATTCACCCCTCCACTTT
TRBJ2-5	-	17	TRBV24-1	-	CATRTQRGKGGQETQYF	TGTGCCACCAGGACTCAGAGAGGTAAAGGGGGCCAAGAGACCCAGTACTTC
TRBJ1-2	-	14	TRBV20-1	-	CSARAMGQNYGYTF	TGCAGTGCTAGAGCGATGGGGCAGAACTATGGCTACACCTTC